These T cell receptor beta chains were read from a single sample in a study of a mutant IDH1 vaccine in newly diagnosed glioma. For these TCRs, the target antigens are not known. Repertoires were generated with immunoSEQ multiplex PCR, while TCRdb's copy carries only in-frame clones and drops some. The sample yields 20,000 to 25,000 clones, roughly 91% seen once. The sample was PBMCs, taken from a glioma patient whose treatment included an IDH1 peptide vaccine. The receptors derive from a middle-aged woman with glioma. Each CDR3 is given with its conserved first and last residue. Each record gives: J gene, V gene, clone size, D gene, CDR3 DNA, CDR3 protein. The D gene is left open where the match is weak. Where a row states a size, it is once, few, many or the class of an expanded clone; other rows omit it.

>TRBJ1-1|TRBV6-6|.|.
TGTGCCAGCAGATGGGGGGGATGGAACACTGAAGCTTTCTTT
CASRWGGWNTEAFF
>TRBJ1-1|TRBV29-1|once|.
TGCAGCGCTGAGGACGGACTAGGGAAAGCTTTCTTT
CSAEDGLGKAFF
>TRBJ2-1|TRBV6-1|.|.
TGTGCCAGCAGCCTAGCGCCCTACAATGAGCAGTTCTTC
CASSLAPYNEQFF
>TRBJ2-7|TRBV7-2|.|.
TGTGCCAGCAGCTTAGTGGGGGGGGGCCCCTACGAGCAGTACTTC
CASSLVGGGPYEQYF
>TRBJ1-5|TRBV19|.|.
TGTGCCAGTAGCTCCAACAGGGCGGGCAATCAGCCCCAGCATTTT
CASSSNRAGNQPQHF
>TRBJ1-4|TRBV7-6|.|.
TGTGCCAGCAGCTTTGAGGGGGAAGGGGCAACTAATGAAAAACTGTTTTTT
CASSFEGEGATNEKLFF
>TRBJ1-3|TRBV7-8|.|.
TGTGCCAGCAGCGGGTCCCCTGGAAACACCATATATTTT
CASSGSPGNTIYF
>TRBJ2-3|TRBV4-2|.|TRBD2
TGTGCCAGCAGCCAAACTAGCGGGAGAGGAGATACGCAGTATTTT
CASSQTSGRGDTQYF
>TRBJ2-5|TRBV4-1|.|.
TGCGCCAGCAGCCAATCGACGGGATCAGCTATGGGGACCCAGTACTTC
CASSQSTGSAMGTQYF
>TRBJ1-2|TRBV6-5|.|.
TGTGCCAGCAGTTACTCTCCAGGGTACTATGGCTACACCTTC
CASSYSPGYYGYTF
>TRBJ1-2|TRBV6-5|.|.
TGTGCCAGCAGTTATCATGGAGGCTATGGCTACACCTTC
CASSYHGGYGYTF
>TRBJ2-2|TRBV7-6|.|.
TGTGCCAGCAGCTTAGGGTCCGTGGGGAACACCGGGGAGCTGTTTTTT
CASSLGSVGNTGELFF
>TRBJ2-2|TRBV18|few|TRBD2
TGTGCCAGCTCACCACCCGGACTAGCGGGAGGGCCCACCGGGGAGCTGTTTTTT
CASSPPGLAGGPTGELFF
>TRBJ2-2|TRBV4-2|.|TRBD2
TGTGCCAGCAGCCAAGCTCCTAGCGGGAACACCGGGGAGCTGTTTTTT
CASSQAPSGNTGELFF
>TRBJ1-1|TRBV4-1|.|TRBD1
TGCGCCAGCAGCCAAGAGGTTTTCGCACAGGGGGCGGCCACTGAAGCTTTCTTT
CASSQEVFAQGAATEAFF
>TRBJ1-2|TRBV27|.|.
TGTGCCAGCAGTTTCCTCGCAGAGCCAGGGTCTGGCTACACCTTC
CASSFLAEPGSGYTF
>TRBJ1-2|TRBV4-3|.|TRBD1
TGCGCCAGCAGCCGCGGACAGGGGGCCGATGGCTACACCTTC
CASSRGQGADGYTF
>TRBJ2-5|TRBV25-1|.|TRBD1
TGTGCCAGCAGTGAAGGGACAGGGAGAGCGCAGACCCAGTACTTC
CASSEGTGRAQTQYF
>TRBJ2-7|TRBV19|.|TRBD1
TGTGCCAGTAGCCCCCACCGGGGACAGGGATCCTACGAGCAGTACTTC
CASSPHRGQGSYEQYF
>TRBJ2-3|TRBV9|.|TRBD2
TGTGCCAGCAGCCTCCGAGGGAGCGGGGCGGATACGCAGTATTTT
CASSLRGSGADTQYF
>TRBJ1-4|TRBV25-1|.|TRBD1
TGTGCCAGCAGCCTAGGACAGGATGCTAATGAAAAACTGTTTTTT
CASSLGQDANEKLFF
>TRBJ2-3|TRBV7-2|.|TRBD2
TGTGCCAGCAGCTCGACGGGTAGCGGGGGCATCACAGATACGCAGTATTTT
CASSSTGSGGITDTQYF
>TRBJ2-7|TRBV10-2|few|TRBD2
TGCGCCAGCAGAAGCGGGGGATCCTACGAGCAGTACTTC
CASRSGGSYEQYF
>TRBJ2-5|TRBV10-2|.|.
TGCGCCAGCAGTGAGGGGAGGACGCAGTACTTC
CASSEGRTQYF
>TRBJ2-7|TRBV10-1|once|.
TGCGCCAGCAGTGAGGGGGGGGCTAGAGCCTACGAGCAGTACTTC
CASSEGGARAYEQYF
>TRBJ1-6|TRBV7-2|.|.
TGTGCCAGCAGCCCCCGGGCCTTCTATAATTCACCCCTCCACTTT
CASSPRAFYNSPLHF
>TRBJ2-4|TRBV4-2|.|TRBD2
TGTGCCAGCAGCCAAGAGGGGGGGATAAAAAACATTCAGTACTTC
CASSQEGGIKNIQYF
>TRBJ2-1|TRBV1|.|.
TGCACCAGCAGCCAAGAGACTAGCGGGAGCTCGGACTACAATGAGCAGTTCTTC
CTSSQETSGSSDYNEQFF
>TRBJ1-1|TRBV19|once|.
TGTGCCAGTAGTATAGGGGGAGGGGGGGTTGGCACTGAAGCTTTCTTT
CASSIGGGGVGTEAFF
>TRBJ1-1|TRBV6-5|once|TRBD1
TGTGCCAGCAGTTGGACAGGGGGCGGAACTGAAGCTTTCTTT
CASSWTGGGTEAFF
>TRBJ2-7|TRBV9|.|.
TGTGCCAGCAGCGCCGGGACAAGGAGCTCCTACGAGCAGTACTTC
CASSAGTRSSYEQYF
>TRBJ2-6|TRBV7-2|.|TRBD1
TGTGCCAGCAGCGTCGGGACAGGGGTAGTTGCTGGGGCCAACGTCCTGACTTTC
CASSVGTGVVAGANVLTF
>TRBJ1-1|TRBV7-9|.|.
TGTGCCAGCAGCTTAGCCCTCGACACTGAAGCTTTCTTT
CASSLALDTEAFF
>TRBJ2-7|TRBV5-1|.|.
TGCGCCAGCAGCTTGGGAGGCTACGAGCAGTACTTC
CASSLGGYEQYF
>TRBJ1-5|TRBV7-8|.|.
TGTGCCAGCAGCTTAGCGACAGACTATGGTCAGCCCCAGCATTTT
CASSLATDYGQPQHF
>TRBJ1-5|TRBV2|.|.
TGTGCCAGCAGTTTAGGGCAGCCCCAGCATTTT
CASSLGQPQHF
>TRBJ1-2|TRBV7-3|.|.
TGTGCCAGCAGCCCCGGCGGGGTCGGCGGGGCGCCTGGCTACACCTTC
CASSPGGVGGAPGYTF
>TRBJ2-3|TRBV9|.|.
TGTGCCAGCAGCGTAGCTGAGGATACGCAGTATTTT
CASSVAEDTQYF
>TRBJ1-1|TRBV4-3|.|.
TGCGCCAGCAGCCAAAGGAGACAGTACCCTGAAGCTTTCTTT
CASSQRRQYPEAFF
>TRBJ2-7|TRBV13|.|TRBD2
TGTGCCAGCAGCCTAGCGGGAGAATACGAGCAGTACTTC
CASSLAGEYEQYF
>TRBJ2-7|TRBV2|.|TRBD1
TGTGCCAGCAGGGCAGGGGGCCGCTACGAGCAGTACTTC
CASRAGGRYEQYF
>TRBJ1-1|TRBV6-1|.|.
TGTGCCAGCAGTTGGGGAGGGATGAACACTGAAGCTTTCTTT
CASSWGGMNTEAFF
>TRBJ1-2|TRBV4-1|.|.
TGCGCCAGCAGCCAGGGATGGGTTGAAAACTATGGCTACACCTTC
CASSQGWVENYGYTF
>TRBJ1-6|TRBV7-2|.|.
TGTGCCAGCAGCTTAGATGGTTTTTCTAATTCACCCCTCCACTTT
CASSLDGFSNSPLHF
>TRBJ1-2|TRBV7-9|few|TRBD1
TGTGCCAGCAGCCCCGACAGGGGATGGGAGGGCTACACCTTC
CASSPDRGWEGYTF
>TRBJ2-1|TRBV10-2|.|TRBD2
TGCGCCAGCAGTGGGACTAGCGGCTACAATGAGCAGTTCTTC
CASSGTSGYNEQFF
>TRBJ1-1|TRBV5-4|.|.
TGTGCCAGCAGTACCGGCGGCACTGAAGCTTTCTTT
CASSTGGTEAFF
>TRBJ2-5|TRBV6-5|.|TRBD2
TGTGCCAGCAGTTACCAGCGGGGGTCACAAGAGACCCAGTACTTC
CASSYQRGSQETQYF
>TRBJ1-1|TRBV5-1|.|.
TGCGCCAGCAGCCAGCAGGTTGCGAACACTGAAGCTTTCTTT
CASSQQVANTEAFF
>TRBJ1-6|TRBV6-5|.|.
TGTGCCAGCAGTTTAGCAGGGGCTTTAGGGAATTCACCCCTCCACTTT
CASSLAGALGNSPLHF